The 20 T cell receptor beta chains listed next were all sequenced from one sample in a study of blood T cell repertoires in COVID-19. Only in-frame clones appear in the TCRdb table, and some are missing; sequencing was by immunoSEQ multiplex PCR. Counted here are fewer than 300,000 clones, around 86% occurring once; the ten biggest clones make up 11%. Source material: peripheral blood. These receptors all come from a man aged 45-60 years with COVID-19, enrolled during active disease.

V and J are TRBV5-4 and TRBJ1-4; 8 bases fit TRBD1. CDR1 SGHNT and CDR2 YYREEE come from the germline V gene (reference sequence). J gave up 2 bases and V 1 base, and 7 bases lay outside the gene matches. This CDR3 is built from 17 residues. DNA for the CDR3: TGTGCCAGCAGCTTGATGCAGGGGGCTTCGACTAATGAAAAACTGTTTTTT. Its translation is CASSLMQGASTNEKLFF.

The chain joins TRBV19 to TRBJ1-4, with TRBD1 matching over 7 bases. V was pared by 10 bases and J by 3 bases, with 5 bases of the junction left unmatched. There are 13 residues in the CDR3. Germline-derived CDR1 and CDR2 are LNHDA and SQIVND (reference sequence). CDR3 DNA: TGTGCCACCGCCGGGACAGCTAATGAAAAACTGTTTTTT. Translating it yields CATAGTANEKLFF.

This clone was counted a single time. Here the CDR3 reads CASSTMTGESYGYTF. In DNA form, the CDR3 reads TGTGCCAGCAGTACGATGACAGGGGAGTCCTATGGCTACACCTTC. This rearrangement joins TRBV27 to TRBJ1-2; 8 bases are a match to TRBD1. Germline V gene sequence: CDR1 MNHEY, CDR2 SMNVEV (reference sequence). CDR3 length: 15 amino acids. J was trimmed by 4 bases and V by 5 bases; bases with no gene match: 9.

The CDR3 DNA is TGCGCCAGCTGCCCAACAGGGGAGAATGAAAAACTGTTTTTT. Its translation: CASCPTGENEKLFF. This chain connects TRBV5-1 to TRBJ1-4, with 7 positions matching TRBD1. From germline, CDR1 is SGHRS and CDR2 YFSETQ. The CDR3 has 14 residues. V gave up 7 bases and J gave up 5 bases; unmatched junction bases: 8.

V gene TRBV28 combines with J gene TRBJ2-7, with 8 bases matching TRBD2. CDR3 length: 14 residues. V lost 7 bases to trimming and J lost 0 bases; unmatched junction nucleotides: 5. Germline CDR1 MDHEN, CDR2 SYDVKM. The CDR3 region has the DNA TGTGCCAGCATACCCCGGGGGGGCTCCTACGAGCAGTACTTC. As protein: CASIPRGGSYEQYF.

The chain couples TRBV19 to TRBJ2-7; TRBD1 aligns across 8 bases. From germline, CDR1 is LNHDA and CDR2 SQIVND (reference sequence). V was clipped by 3 bases and J by 6 bases; unmatched bases: 4. The length of the CDR3 is 13 residues. The CDR3 sequence is CASSIQGAGEQYF. CDR3 coding DNA: TGTGCCAGTAGTATTCAGGGGGCGGGCGAGCAGTACTTC.

This chain uses TRBV3-1 (or the pseudogene TRBV3-2) with TRBJ2-7; tentative D call: TRBD1 (5 bases). CDR3 length: 15 residues. V lost 1 base and J 4 bases, leaving 14 bases between the germline ends. CDR1 and CDR2 from the germline V gene are LGHDT and YNNKEL (reference sequence). The CDR3 loop is CASSQGAGNVYEQYF. The CDR3 DNA reads TGTGCCAGCAGCCAAGGGGCAGGGAATGTTTACGAGCAGTACTTC.

The gene calls are TRBV9 and TRBJ2-5; TRBD2 agrees at 9 bases. V lost 6 bases and J lost 2; bases outside the gene matches: 14. The CDR3 length is 17 residues. From germline, CDR1 is SGDLS and CDR2 YYNGEE. As DNA, the CDR3 is TGTGCCAGCACCGTGGGAGGTAGTGCGGGGGGGCAAGAGACCCAGTACTTC. Translation: CASTVGGSAGGQETQYF.

The chain employs TRBV18 and TRBJ1-1; D remains ambiguous. The CDR3 covers 15 residues. Germline CDR1 KGHSH, CDR2 LQKENI. V shed 3 bases and J shed 4 bases, with 15 bases lying between them. Written as DNA, the CDR3 is TGTGCCAGCTCACCCCAGATCTGGAGTGCCACTGAAGCTTTCTTT. This encodes CASSPQIWSATEAFF.

As for this clone: The same CDR3 is also encoded by other DNA sequences in this sample. The chain employs TRBV10-3 and TRBJ2-3; TRBD2 matches 8 bases. The V and J ends lost 4 bases and 1 base, in that order; junction bases with no gene match: 4. This CDR3 is 15 amino acids long. The V gene's germline CDR1 is ENHRY and CDR2 SYGVKD. The CDR3 DNA is TGTGCCATCAGTGGAACTAGCGGACGCACAGATACGCAGTATTTT. As protein: CAISGTSGRTDTQYF.

The chain has TRBV6-1 and TRBJ1-1; 10 bases line up with TRBD1. V lost 3 bases to trimming and J lost 5 bases; unmatched junction nucleotides: 12. This CDR3 is 17 amino acids long. Looked up from germline, CDR1 is MNHNS and CDR2 is SASEGT. In DNA, the CDR3 is TGTGCCAGCAGTGATCCCGGGACAGGGGTGTCGGGGACTGAAGCTTTCTTT. Translating gives CASSDPGTGVSGTEAFF.

This clone rates as medium-sized. The rearrangement joins TRBV21-1 to TRBJ1-2; the DNA was not compared with TRBD1, the D call given in the table. TRBV21-1 is a documented pseudogene. The CDR3 runs to 17 residues. The CDR3 DNA follows: TGTGCCAGCAGCGAACCCATTTCCTCGACAGGTAGTCATGGCTACACCTTC. It is translated as CASSEPISSTGSHGYTF.

V and J are TRBV21-1 and TRBJ1-5. TRBV21-1 is assigned pseudogene status. CDR3 length: 16 residues. CDR3 DNA sequence: TGTGCCAGCAGCAAAGCGTGGGGGGAGGAAAATCAGCCCCAGCATTTT. Protein product: CASSKAWGEENQPQHF.

Written as DNA, the CDR3 is TGTGCCAGCAGCTTACGTCGGTTTTCCCTCTACGAGCAGTACTTC. Protein sequence: CASSLRRFSLYEQYF. The chain joins TRBV7-2 to TRBJ2-7; D not resolved. This CDR3 is built from 15 residues. CDR1 is SGHTA and CDR2 is FQGNSA in the germline V gene. Trimming shortened V by 2 bases and J by 3 bases, and 14 bases separated the two germline ends.

This clone showed up just once. V gene TRBV25-1 combines with J gene TRBJ1-2; D unclear. The CDR3 totals 14 residues. Deletions cut 8 bases from V and 8 bases from J, with 21 bases between. From germline, CDR1 is MGHDK and CDR2 SYGVNS. CDR3: CASLPAGRRGGYTF. Here the CDR3 DNA reads TGTGCCAGCCTCCCCGCAGGTCGACGTGGGGGCTACACCTTC.

This clone was counted once. This chain joins TRBV11-2 and TRBJ2-7; perhaps TRBD1 as D (5 bases). CDR3 length: 16 residues. Germline V gene data show CDR1 as SGHAT and CDR2 as FQNNGV. V gave up 5 bases and J gave up 0 bases, with 17 bases separating them. The CDR3 region has the DNA TGTGCCAGCAGCGCCATAACAGGACGAACCTCCTACGAGCAGTACTTC. Translated, it gives CASSAITGRTSYEQYF.

The V and J genes are TRBV6-5 and TRBJ1-1, with D perhaps TRBD1 (6 bases). The CDR3 extends over 16 amino acids. Per germline, CDR1 MNHEY and CDR2 SVGAGI. Trimming took off 2 bases at V and 0 bases at J, with 13 bases between the two ends. The CDR3 DNA is TGTGCCAGCAGTTACCTTTCGGGACAAATGAACACTGAAGCTTTCTTT. The encoded protein is CASSYLSGQMNTEAFF.

J is TRBJ2-7 and V is TRBV7-8; D is unresolved. The CDR3 extends over 13 amino acids. V was trimmed by 1 base and J by 4 bases, leaving 8 bases between them. The germline CDR1 and CDR2 sequences are SGHVS and FQNEAQ. The CDR3 loop is CASSLVISYEQYF. CDR3 sequence (DNA): TGTGCCAGCAGCTTAGTTATCAGTTACGAGCAGTACTTC.

The table lists this clone with a count of one. V usage is TRBV29-1 and J usage is TRBJ2-4, with 7 bases aligning to TRBD2. The J segment lost 0 bases and the V segment lost 6 bases, leaving 11 bases of the junction unmatched. Germline values: CDR1 SQVTM, CDR2 ANQGSEA. CDR3 length equals 16 residues. The CDR3 nucleotides are TGCAGCGTAGAGGGAGGGCCCGGGTTAGCCAAAAACATTCAGTACTTC. Translated: CSVEGGPGLAKNIQYF. Supplemented by reference TRBV29-1 and TRBJ2-4, the full variable domain reads SAVISQKPSRDICQRGTSLTIQCQVDSQVTMMFWYRQQPGQSLTLIATANQGSEATYESGFVIDKFPISRPNLTFSTLTVSNMSPEDSSIYLCSVEGGPGLAKNIQYFGAGTRLSVL.

This clone was seen only once. The chain couples TRBV2 to TRBJ1-3; TRBD1 is a possible D gene (5 bases). CDR1 SNHLY and CDR2 FYNNEI come from the germline V gene. The CDR3 covers 15 residues. Trimming took off 6 bases at V and 0 bases at J, with 12 bases between the two ends. This chain's CDR3 is CASRADSLSGNTIYF. CDR3 coding DNA: TGTGCCAGCAGGGCTGACAGCCTCTCTGGAAACACCATATATTTT.